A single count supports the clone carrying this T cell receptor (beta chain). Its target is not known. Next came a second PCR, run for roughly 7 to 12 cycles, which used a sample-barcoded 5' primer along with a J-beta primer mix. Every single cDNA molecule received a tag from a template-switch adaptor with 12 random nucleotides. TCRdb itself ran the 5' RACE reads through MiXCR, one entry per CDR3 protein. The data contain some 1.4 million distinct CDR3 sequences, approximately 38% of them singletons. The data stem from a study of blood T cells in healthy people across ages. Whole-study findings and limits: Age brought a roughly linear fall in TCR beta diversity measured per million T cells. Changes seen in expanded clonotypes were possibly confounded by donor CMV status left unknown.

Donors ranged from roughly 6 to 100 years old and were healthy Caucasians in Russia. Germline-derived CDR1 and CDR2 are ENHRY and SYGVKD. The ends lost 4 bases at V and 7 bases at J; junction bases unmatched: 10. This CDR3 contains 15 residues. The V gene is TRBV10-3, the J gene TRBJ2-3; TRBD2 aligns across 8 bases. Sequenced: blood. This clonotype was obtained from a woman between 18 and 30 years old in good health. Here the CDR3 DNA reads TGTGCCATCAGTGGAGACCGGGAGGGCCCGAATACGCAGTATTTT. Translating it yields CAISGDREGPNTQYF.